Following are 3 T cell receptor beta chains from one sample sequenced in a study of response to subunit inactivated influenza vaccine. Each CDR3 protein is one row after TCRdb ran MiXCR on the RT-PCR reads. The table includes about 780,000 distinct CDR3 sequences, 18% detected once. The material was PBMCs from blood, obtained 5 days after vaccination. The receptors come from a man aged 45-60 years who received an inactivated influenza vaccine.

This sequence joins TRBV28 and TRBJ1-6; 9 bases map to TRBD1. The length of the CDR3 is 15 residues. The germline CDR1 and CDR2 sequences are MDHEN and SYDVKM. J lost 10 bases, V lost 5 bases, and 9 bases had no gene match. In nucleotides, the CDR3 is TGTGCCAGCAGTCTGGACAGGGGAATTCAATCACCCCTCCACTTT. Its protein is CASSLDRGIQSPLHF.

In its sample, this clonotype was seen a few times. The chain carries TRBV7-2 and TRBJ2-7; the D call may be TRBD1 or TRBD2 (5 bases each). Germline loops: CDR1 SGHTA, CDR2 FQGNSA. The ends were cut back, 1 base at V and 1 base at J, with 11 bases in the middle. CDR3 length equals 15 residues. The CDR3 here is CASSLVLGRSYEQYF. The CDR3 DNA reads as TGTGCCAGCAGCTTAGTCTTGGGACGGTCCTACGAGCAGTACTTC.

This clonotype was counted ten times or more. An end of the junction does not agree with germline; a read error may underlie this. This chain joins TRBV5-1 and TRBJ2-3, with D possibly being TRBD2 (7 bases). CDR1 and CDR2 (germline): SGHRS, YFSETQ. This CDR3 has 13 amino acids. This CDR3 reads CASSLGGADTQYF. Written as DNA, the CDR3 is TGTGCCAGCAGTTTGGGGGGGGCCGATACGCAGTATTTT.